Shown below are 9 T cell receptor beta chains from a single sample sequenced in a study of T cells in Graves' hyperthyroidism and ophthalmopathy. What was amplified from RNA transcripts were TCR beta CDR3 regions. The primer set for the first-round RT-PCR of the TCR CDR3 was HTBI. From the multiplex PCR reads, TCRdb called clonotypes with MiXCR, one entry per CDR3 protein. Seen here are 490,000 or so distinct CDR3 sequences, roughly 21% observed once, and the top ten hold about 45%. The sequencing sample was made of blood. These receptors were obtained from a man aged 40-49 years with Graves' ophthalmopathy.

The table lists this clonotype with a count of one. One base away lies a much larger clone, so this may be a sequencing read error. The CDR3 nucleotides are TGTGCCAGCAGTTCGGGACGGGGCAATGCCTACGAGCAGTACTTC. Its translation is CASSSGRGNAYEQYF. This chain joins TRBV27 and TRBJ2-7; tentatively, D is TRBD1 or TRBD2 (5 bases each). The V end was cut by 4 bases, the J end by 2 bases, with 15 bases between. Germline-derived CDR1 and CDR2 are MNHEY and SMNVEV (reference sequence). The CDR3 consists of 15 residues.

This clonotype has at least ten counts. The CDR3 sequence is CASRRQRANTEAFF. As DNA, the CDR3 is TGCGCCAGCAGACGACAACGAGCGAACACTGAAGCTTTCTTT. The chain has TRBV5-1 and TRBJ1-1; D is uncertain. Germline-derived CDR1 and CDR2 are SGHRS and YFSETQ. The CDR3 has 14 amino acids. V lost 5 bases and J lost 1, with 12 bases in between.

The J gene is TRBJ2-6, the V gene TRBV5-1, with D hard to call. The germline V gene has CDR1 SGHRS and CDR2 YFSETQ. CDR3 length equals 14 residues. Trimming removed 7 bases from V and 0 bases from J, with 8 bases in between. The CDR3 here is CASGLGSGANVLTF. Here the CDR3 DNA reads TGCGCCAGCGGGTTGGGCTCTGGGGCCAACGTCCTGACTTTC.

This chain connects TRBV2 to TRBJ2-1; TRBD1 matches 11 bases. The germline CDR1 and CDR2 sequences are SNHLY and FYNNEI. V shed 10 bases, J shed 6 bases, and the junction held 2 bases outside the gene matches. CDR3 length equals 12 residues. The CDR3 nucleotides read TGTGCCACCGGGACAGGGGGCAATGAGCAGTTCTTC. Translating it yields CATGTGGNEQFF.

The table lists this clonotype with a few counts. V is TRBV3-1 and J is TRBJ2-5; D perhaps matches TRBD2 (5 bases). The CDR3 is 15 residues long. Germline V CDR1 and CDR2: LGHDT, YNNKEL (reference sequence). V was shortened by 4 bases and J by 2 bases, with 14 bases between the two germline ends. In DNA, the CDR3 is TGTGCCAGCAGCCTAAGAGGGAGCGCACAAGAGACCCAGTACTTC. It yields the protein CASSLRGSAQETQYF.

In its sample, this clonotype was seen a few times. The rearrangement joins TRBV4-3 to TRBJ2-3; no definite D call. Germline V gene data show CDR1 as LGHNA and CDR2 as YSLEER. Trimming took 2 bases from V and 6 from J, leaving 18 bases between them. The CDR3 extends over 16 amino acids. CDR3 in DNA: TGCGCCAGCAGCCAAACCCCTCCGGCCGGAAGGGATACGCAGTATTTT. Its translation is CASSQTPPAGRDTQYF.

Ten or more counts support this clonotype. The chain joins TRBV7-6 to TRBJ2-3; no reliable D call. The V gene lost 5 bases and the J gene lost 4 bases, with 10 bases spanning the gap. Germline V gene data show CDR1 as SGHVS and CDR2 as FNYEAQ. This CDR3 region has 13 residues. The DNA of the CDR3 is TGTGCCAGCAGCCCGAGTTTGGCAGATACGCAGTATTTT. Amino acid sequence: CASSPSLADTQYF.

In this sample, this clonotype turned up many times. Written as DNA, the CDR3 is TGTGCCTGGAGTAGGGGTGTGGAGGAGCAGTACTTC. The encoded protein is CAWSRGVEEQYF. The J gene is TRBJ2-7, the V gene TRBV30; D might be TRBD1 (5 bases). The CDR3 sequence is 12 residues long. The V end lost 2 bases, the J end lost 7 bases, and 12 bases lay between the germline ends. Germline CDR1 GTSNPN, CDR2 SVGIG (reference sequence).

The rearrangement uses TRBV28 and TRBJ2-2, with 11 bases that match TRBD2. Germline CDR1 is MDHEN and CDR2 is SYDVKM. Trimming at V came to 6 bases and at J to 0 bases, leaving 6 bases not matched to a gene. The CDR3 is made up of 17 amino acids. DNA of the CDR3: TGTGCCAGCAGAATGACTAGCGGGGCACCGAACACCGGGGAGCTGTTTTTT. This encodes CASRMTSGAPNTGELFF.